Included here is one T cell receptor beta chain sequence, with context. The antigen remains undetermined. Germline CDR1 reads MGHRA; CDR2 reads YSYEKL. The CDR3 covers 17 residues. V dropped 2 bases and J dropped 0 bases, with 15 bases sitting between them. The data are from a study of blood T cells in healthy people across ages. Study-level findings and limits: Diversity figures derived from one million T cells were judged to underestimate the true value.

Drawn from each donor were roughly 9.4 milliliters of peripheral blood. Through a sample-barcoded 5' primer and a J-beta primer mix, a second PCR was run for roughly 7 to 12 cycles. Carrying 12 random nucleotides, a template-switch adaptor labeled each individual cDNA molecule. TCRdb called the 5' RACE reads again in MiXCR, with one record for every CDR3 protein. Counted here are around 1,000,000 distinct CDR3 sequences, approximately 38% occurring once; the ten biggest clones make up around 13%. The rearrangement links TRBV4-1 to TRBJ2-3; D might be TRBD1 or TRBD2, each matching 6 bases. The material sequenced was blood. The TCR originated in a young man in good health. The CDR3 nucleotides are TGCGCCAGCAGCCAAATCCGTCCGGGGGCTAGCACAGATACGCAGTATTTT. Translation: CASSQIRPGASTDTQYF.